These 3 T cell receptor beta chains share one sample of origin, sequenced in a study of OX40 agonist ivuxolimab in advanced cancers. Library generation was performed with the immunoSEQ multiplex PCR assay. This immuneACCESS table, as held by TCRdb, lists in-frame sequences with V and J called but not all clones. Of the missing ones, under half trace to an unresolved V gene in checked studies; the others have no known cause. The sample table holds approximately 20,000 clones, of which about three quarters were seen once. Together, the top ten hold 25% to 35% of the sample. The sample was CD4+ or CD8+ T cells sorted from blood, taken in a trial of the OX40 agonist ivuxolimab. The receptors shown here come from an adult with an advanced solid tumor such as melanoma, head and neck, liver or kidney cancer.

The DNA for the CDR3 is TGTGCCAGCAGTTACGGGGGGGAAAACACCATATATTTT. Protein product: CASSYGGENTIYF. The genes are TRBV6-6 and TRBJ1-3; the D gene is possibly TRBD1 (5 bases). Per the germline V gene, CDR1 is MNHNY and CDR2 is SVGAGI (reference sequence). The CDR3 sequence is 13 residues long. V was cut by 2 bases and J by 6 bases, with 8 bases left in between.

This clone has just one count. V and J are TRBV19 and TRBJ2-2; TRBD2 aligns across 7 bases. J gave up 0 bases and V 0 bases, and 10 bases lay outside the gene matches. Looked up from germline, CDR1 is LNHDA and CDR2 is SQIVND (reference sequence). The CDR3 consists of 19 residues. The CDR3 region is CASSIDIIGEGSNTGELFF. DNA for the CDR3: TGTGCCAGTAGTATAGATATCATCGGGGAGGGATCGAACACCGGGGAGCTGTTTTTT.

The chain recombines TRBV25-1 with TRBJ1-5; TRBD1 matches at 8 bases. With 4 bases clipped from V and 7 bases from J, the junction kept 6 bases outside the gene matches. Germline V gene data show CDR1 as MGHDK and CDR2 as SYGVNS. The CDR3 is made up of 14 amino acids. The CDR3 is CASSGHRGRQPQHF. In nucleotides, the CDR3 is TGTGCCAGCAGTGGCCACAGGGGGAGGCAGCCCCAGCATTTT.